These T cell receptor beta chains were read from a single sample in a study of cytotoxic CD8 clonotypes in ibrutinib-treated CLL. Some clones are missing from TCRdb's copy, which holds only in-frame ones; the method was immunoSEQ multiplex PCR. The sample includes roughly 30,000 clones, around 76% of them seen just once. The sample consisted of PBMCs, taken after 36 months of ibrutinib treatment. All receptors come from a human donor with chronic lymphocytic leukemia. Both conserved end residues are part of each CDR3. D genes are given only for firm matches. Rows give clone size only sometimes, using once, few, many, or a class for an expanded clone.

TRBV2,.,few,CASSDRTSSNQPQHF
TRBV28,.,.,CASSRGGAFYEQYF
TRBV11-2,TRBD2,.,CASSLEAGGAYNEQFF
TRBV7-2,.,.,CASSLGVEKTQYF
TRBV2,.,.,CAVSRNSPLHF
TRBV19,TRBD1,.,CASSTGGFEGETQYF
TRBV27,.,few,CASSLGTYNTGELFF
TRBV27,TRBD1,.,CASSWDRGSDTQYF
TRBV7-6,.,.,CASSLAGGAGAGNTIYF
TRBV7-3,TRBD1,.,CASSPGTGDHEQYF
TRBV6-1,.,.,CASSDPAPPQYF
TRBV27,TRBD1,.,CASSLTTGPYEQYF
TRBV7-3,.,once,CASSLDRLDTQYF
TRBV30,.,few,CAWSVRGRVDEKLFF
TRBV6-1,.,.,CASSGGAGVAFF
TRBV6-6,.,.,CASRHGYQETQYF
TRBV10-3,.,.,CAISESRVVINYGYTF
TRBV6-5,TRBD2,once,CASSYASGVGSTQYF
TRBV4-1,TRBD2,.,CASSRGLAVMSGTDTQYF
TRBV2,.,.,CATQGEGNEQYF
TRBV5-1,TRBD2,.,CASTWGLAGGETQYF
TRBV4-1,TRBD1,.,CASSQDSTGTGQYNEQFF
TRBV5-5,TRBD1,few,CASSPPGQGVYEQYF
TRBV4-1,.,.,CASSQWGLMNTGELFF
TRBV9,TRBD2,.,CASSAGTSLGTDTQYF
TRBV19,TRBD1,.,CASSTLTGVLNSPLHF